This passage covers 27 T cell receptor beta chains from one sample sequenced in a study of blood T cell repertoires in COVID-19. Produced via immunoSEQ multiplex PCR; TCRdb's table is partial and in-frame only. The table lists 55,000 to 65,000 clones, around 86% of them singletons. Sequencing was performed on peripheral blood. Source of these receptors: a woman aged 80 or older with acute or convalescent COVID-19.

This chain connects TRBV7-8 to TRBJ1-1, with D possibly being TRBD1 (5 bases). The germline CDR1 and CDR2 sequences are SGHVS and FQNEAQ. The V end was cut by 3 bases, the J end by 2 bases, with 10 bases between. This CDR3 is built from 14 residues. CDR3 amino acids: CASSFRTPNTEAFF. For the CDR3, the DNA is TGTGCCAGCAGCTTCAGGACACCAAACACTGAAGCTTTCTTT.

This chain uses TRBV5-6 with TRBJ1-5; maybe TRBD1 (5 bases). V lost 3 bases and J lost 3, with 13 bases in between. The CDR3 consists of 15 residues. CDR1 and CDR2 (germline): SGHDT, YYEEEE. This chain's CDR3 is CASSSGGLTNQPQHF. DNA of the CDR3: TGTGCCAGCAGCTCGGGGGGGTTGACCAATCAGCCCCAGCATTTT.

The chain carries TRBV2 and TRBJ1-4; 10 nucleotides agree with TRBD1. This CDR3 is built from 15 residues. Trimming cost V 6 bases and J 6 bases; bases outside gene matches: 7. Germline loops: CDR1 SNHLY, CDR2 FYNNEI. The CDR3 region is CASSPRTGGYEKLFF. CDR3 sequence (DNA): TGTGCCAGCAGCCCACGGACAGGGGGATATGAAAAACTGTTTTTT.

A single count supports this clone. The chain has TRBV6-5 and TRBJ2-7; maybe TRBD2 (6 bases). Germline V CDR1 and CDR2: MNHEY, SVGAGI. This CDR3 is 14 amino acids long. Trimming removed 6 bases from V and 4 bases from J, with 16 bases in between. The CDR3 DNA is TGTGCCAGCAGCCTCGGGACTGGAGGATACGAGCAGTACTTC. This sequence encodes CASSLGTGGYEQYF.

This chain connects TRBV25-1 to TRBJ2-7; D remains unclear. CDR3 length: 14 residues. Trimming pared 1 base from V and 5 bases from J, leaving 12 bases between. Germline V gives CDR1 MGHDK, CDR2 SYGVNS. CDR3 residues: CASSESPRSNEQYF. The CDR3 coding sequence is TGTGCCAGCAGTGAATCCCCCAGGTCCAACGAGCAGTACTTC.

This clone occurred once. The chain couples TRBV3-1 (or the pseudogene TRBV3-2) to TRBJ1-4, with TRBD1 matching 9 bases. This CDR3 spans 13 amino acids. Germline CDR1 reads LGHDT; CDR2 reads YNNKEL (reference sequence). Trimming removed 5 bases from V and 10 bases from J; junction bases left unmatched: 5. In nucleotides, the CDR3 is TGTGCCAGCAGCACATACAGGGGGCGAAAACTGTTTTTT. Amino acids: CASSTYRGRKLFF.

This clone is a singleton in its sample. The V gene is TRBV19, the J gene TRBJ1-6; TRBD1 is a possible D gene (6 bases). Germline CDR1 reads LNHDA; CDR2 reads SQIVND (reference sequence). The CDR3 contains 14 residues. Trimming removed 3 bases from V and 10 bases from J, with 13 bases in between. The CDR3: CASSMAPGESPLHF. The CDR3 region has the DNA TGTGCCAGTAGTATGGCTCCAGGGGAGTCACCCCTCCACTTT. The full variable domain, in which reference TRBV19 and TRBJ1-6 provide the parts outside the CDR3, is DGGITQSPKYLFRKEGQNVTLSCEQNLNHDAMYWYRQDPGQGLRLIYYSQIVNDFQKGDIAEGYSVSREKKESFPLTVTSAQKNPTAFYLCASSMAPGESPLHFGNGTRLTVT.

This clone was seen a single time. The gene calls are TRBV19 and TRBJ1-5; D unclear. The CDR3 extends over 12 amino acids. Germline CDR1 and CDR2: LNHDA and SQIVND (reference sequence). The V end was cut by 5 bases, the J end by 3 bases, with 5 bases between. The CDR3, as DNA: TGTGCCAGTAGTTCTTACAATCAGCCCCAGCATTTT. It translates to CASSSYNQPQHF.

This clone was detected once. The chain links TRBV20-1 to TRBJ2-1, with no clear D. Germline V CDR1 and CDR2: DFQATT, SNEGSKA (reference sequence). The CDR3 length is 11 residues. V was trimmed by 3 bases and J by 5 bases, leaving 5 bases between them. For the CDR3, the DNA is TGCAGTGCTAGGACAAACAATGAGCAGTTCTTC. Translating gives CSARTNNEQFF.

V is TRBV5-1 and J is TRBJ2-7, with 9 nucleotides matching TRBD1. The V gene's germline CDR1 is SGHRS and CDR2 YFSETQ. CDR3 length: 14 amino acids. Trimming at V came to 4 bases and at J to 5 bases, leaving 7 bases not matched to a gene. The CDR3 reads CASSPTGGSDEQYF. CDR3 nucleotide sequence: TGCGCCAGCAGCCCGACAGGGGGGAGCGACGAGCAGTACTTC.

The rearrangement uses TRBV5-1 and TRBJ2-7, with TRBD2 matching 9 bases. With V trimmed by 1 base and J by 1 base, 3 bases remained unmatched. Germline values: CDR1 SGHRS, CDR2 YFSETQ. The CDR3 has 15 residues. The CDR3 reads CASSLIAGVSYEQYF. The CDR3 bases are TGCGCCAGCAGCTTGATAGCGGGAGTGTCCTACGAGCAGTACTTC.

The genes are TRBV30 and TRBJ2-3; 13 positions agree with TRBD2. V dropped 1 base and J dropped 6; count of bases not matched to a gene: 13. CDR1 is GTSNPN, CDR2 SVGIG, per germline (reference sequence). The CDR3 consists of 18 residues. CDR3 protein: CAWSARRTSGGGLDTQYF. The CDR3 DNA follows: TGTGCCTGGAGTGCCCGACGGACTAGCGGGGGTGGGCTTGATACGCAGTATTTT. Supplemented by reference TRBV30 and TRBJ2-3, the full variable domain reads SQTIHQWPATLVQPVGSPLSLECTVEGTSNPNLYWYRQAAGRGLQLLFYSVGIGQISSEVPQNLSASRPQDRQFILSSKKLLLSDSGFYLCAWSARRTSGGGLDTQYFGPGTRLTVL.

The chain is built from TRBV30 and TRBJ1-6; 9 bases are a match to TRBD1. In germline, CDR1 is GTSNPN, CDR2 SVGIG (reference sequence). The CDR3 is 14 residues long. V gave up 2 bases and J gave up 11 bases; unmatched junction bases: 7. This chain's CDR3 is CAWSQQGAGAPLHF. In DNA, the CDR3 is TGTGCCTGGAGTCAACAGGGGGCCGGGGCACCCCTCCACTTT. Combining the CDR3 with reference TRBV30 and TRBJ1-6 gives the whole variable domain SQTIHQWPATLVQPVGSPLSLECTVEGTSNPNLYWYRQAAGRGLQLLFYSVGIGQISSEVPQNLSASRPQDRQFILSSKKLLLSDSGFYLCAWSQQGAGAPLHFGNGTRLTVT.

This chain links TRBV5-4 with TRBJ2-1, with 9 bases fitting TRBD1. Germline V CDR1 and CDR2: SGHNT, YYREEE (reference sequence). V shed 4 bases, J shed 7 bases, and the junction held 9 bases outside the gene matches. CDR3 length: 15 amino acids. CDR3 region: CASSRQGVSSNEQFF. In DNA, the CDR3 is TGTGCCAGCAGCCGACAGGGGGTATCGAGTAATGAGCAGTTCTTC.

This clone was counted a single time. V usage is TRBV27 and J usage is TRBJ1-5, with D possibly matching TRBD1 (6 bases). V was clipped by 10 bases and J by 4 bases, with 17 bases between them. The CDR3 is 14 residues long. Germline CDR1 MNHEY, CDR2 SMNVEV (reference sequence). The DNA for the CDR3 is TGTGCCACCTCAAAAGGGGGACGAAATCAGCCCCAGCATTTT. It specifies CATSKGGRNQPQHF.

The genes are TRBV5-4 and TRBJ1-6, with 11 bases identical to TRBD1. Trimming took 4 bases from V and 8 from J; bases not matched to a gene: 5. Germline V CDR1 and CDR2: SGHNT, YYREEE (reference sequence). The length of the CDR3 is 15 residues. The CDR3 is CASSPGTGGDSPLHF. The CDR3 DNA is TGTGCCAGCAGCCCGGGGACAGGGGGGGATTCACCCCTCCACTTT.

The chain couples TRBV14 to TRBJ1-6; D uncertain. V was clipped by 1 base and J by 10 bases, with 5 bases between them. CDR1 SGHDN and CDR2 FVKESK come from the germline V gene. There are 12 residues in the CDR3. The CDR3 loop is CASSQVLSPLHF. CDR3 DNA: TGTGCCAGCAGCCAAGTTCTATCACCCCTCCACTTT.

This clone has just a few counts. V and J are TRBV5-4 and TRBJ1-2, with D uncertain. Trimming pared 0 bases from V and 7 bases from J, leaving 16 bases between. Germline V lookup: CDR1 SGHNT, CDR2 YYREEE (reference sequence). The CDR3 contains 15 residues. CDR3 region: CASSLAVSPSGGYTF. DNA of the CDR3: TGTGCCAGCAGCTTGGCCGTCTCCCCGTCGGGTGGCTACACCTTC.

The chain uses TRBV27 and TRBJ2-2; 8 positions match TRBD2. J lost 6 bases, V lost 6 bases, and 12 bases had no gene match. Germline-derived CDR1 and CDR2 are MNHEY and SMNVEV (reference sequence). CDR3 length: 16 residues. CDR3 in amino acids: CASSSGSGSYAGELFF. CDR3 DNA sequence: TGTGCCAGCAGCAGCGGAAGCGGGAGTTACGCCGGGGAGCTGTTTTTT.

The rearrangement joins TRBV4-2 to TRBJ1-3; D unclear. Trimming took off 1 base at V and 2 bases at J, with 9 bases between the two ends. The germline V gene encodes CDR1 LGHNA and CDR2 YNFKEQ. CDR3 size: 15 residues. The CDR3 here is CASSQVTGAGNTIYF. CDR3 in DNA: TGTGCCAGCAGCCAAGTCACCGGGGCTGGAAACACCATATATTTT.

The chain has TRBV7-3 and TRBJ2-1, with 9 bases aligning to TRBD2. This CDR3 comprises 16 residues. The V gene's germline CDR1 is SGHTA and CDR2 FQGTGA. V lost 5 bases, J lost 8 bases, and 13 bases stayed unmatched. CDR3 residues: CASSKSGTSTGDEQFF. The CDR3 DNA is TGTGCCAGCAGCAAATCCGGGACTAGCACGGGGGATGAGCAGTTCTTC.

V gene TRBV6-5 combines with J gene TRBJ1-4, with D maybe TRBD1 (5 bases). This CDR3 has 14 amino acids. Deletions cut 2 bases from V and 8 bases from J, with 12 bases between. The germline CDR1 and CDR2 sequences are MNHEY and SVGAGI. This chain's CDR3 is CASSYGREGEKLFF. CDR3 nucleotides: TGTGCCAGCAGTTACGGCAGGGAGGGGGAAAAACTGTTTTTT.

This chain links TRBV7-9 with TRBJ2-3; TRBD2 aligns across 7 bases. The germline gives CDR1 SEHNR, CDR2 FQNEAQ (reference sequence). The CDR3 sequence is 12 residues long. Trimming took 4 bases from V and 11 from J; bases not matched to a gene: 6. The CDR3 DNA sequence: TGTGCCAGCAGCTCCGATGGGAGGGTGCAGTATTTT. This translates into CASSSDGRVQYF.

The chain recombines TRBV5-1 with TRBJ2-7; a possible D gene is TRBD2 (6 bases). The germline V gene encodes CDR1 SGHRS and CDR2 YFSETQ. This CDR3 comprises 14 residues. Trimming left V 0 bases short and J 6 bases short, with 13 bases between. The CDR3 is CASSLGPGLFEQYF. In DNA, the CDR3 is TGCGCCAGCAGCTTGGGCCCGGGACTTTTCGAGCAGTACTTC.

This chain joins TRBV6-1 and TRBJ2-1; the D gene is possibly TRBD2 (6 bases). Germline-derived CDR1 and CDR2 are MNHNS and SASEGT. This CDR3 contains 14 residues. Trimming shortened V by 4 bases and J by 5 bases, and 12 bases separated the two germline ends. This CDR3 reads CASSGPTRDNEQFF. Here the CDR3 DNA reads TGTGCCAGCAGTGGCCCGACTAGGGACAATGAGCAGTTCTTC.

V usage is TRBV5-5 and J usage is TRBJ1-5; perhaps TRBD1 as D (5 bases). The length of the CDR3 is 15 residues. V lost 3 bases, J lost 6 bases, and 16 bases lay in between. CDR1 SGHKS and CDR2 YYEKEE come from the germline V gene (reference sequence). The DNA of the CDR3 is TGTGCCAGCAGCTGGGGGACGGGGGTCGGTCAGCCCCAGCATTTT. Translation: CASSWGTGVGQPQHF.

The CDR3 protein is CASSPLQGAEDGYTF. The CDR3 bases are TGTGCCAGCTCACCACTACAGGGAGCTGAGGATGGCTACACCTTC. The chain uses TRBV18 and TRBJ1-2, with D possibly matching TRBD1 (6 bases). This CDR3 is 15 amino acids long. Deletions cut 1 base from V and 6 bases from J, with 15 bases between. The V gene's germline CDR1 is KGHSH and CDR2 LQKENI.